Here is one TCR beta chain with its context. This sample is part of a study of control samples from healthy donors and cancer patients. This CDR3 spans 15 amino acids. V was pared by 4 bases and J by 9 bases, with 3 bases of the junction left unmatched. The germline gives CDR1 SGHDN, CDR2 FVKESK. Clones were sequenced by immunoSEQ multiplex PCR, and TCRdb holds only the in-frame ones, with some missing. Of tens of thousands of clones listed, over 80% are singletons. The chain links TRBV14 to TRBJ2-1, with 16 nucleotides matching TRBD2. The sequenced sample consisted of blood. The TCR originated in a man in his 60s in good health. DNA for the CDR3: TGTGCCAGCAGCCGAGGGACTAGCGGGGGGGGTGAGCAGTTCTTC. Protein product: CASSRGTSGGGEQFF.